Listed below are T cell receptor beta chains from one sample, sequenced in a study of blood T cell repertoires in COVID-19. The assay was immunoSEQ multiplex PCR, and TCRdb's table has in-frame clones only and misses some. The table records over 150,000 clones, around 86% of them present only once. Sequencing was carried out using peripheral blood. The receptor source for this set is a man between 60 and 75 years old with COVID-19, enrolled during active disease. The conserved cysteine and the conserved F or W are not part of the CDR3 here.

j_call,v_call,cdr3_aa
TRBJ2-7,TRBV6-5,ASSYRRHPTYEQY
TRBJ2-1,TRBV7-8,ASSSWTGTYNEQF
TRBJ1-2,TRBV7-2,ASSFSGTGGFSSDGYT
TRBJ1-1,TRBV6-2/TRBV6-3,ASSYKARTEAF
TRBJ2-5,TRBV25-1,ASSELAQETQY
TRBJ2-2,TRBV29-1,SVEHGGPSTGELF
TRBJ2-2,TRBV29-1,SVSRGTGELF
TRBJ2-5,TRBV6-1,ASSEALVGLMIQETQY
TRBJ1-5,TRBV18,ASSLDSNNQPQH
TRBJ2-1,TRBV18,ASSRGPDGEQF
TRBJ1-2,TRBV21-1,ASSKGAEMNYGYT
TRBJ1-2,TRBV24-1,ATSDPTRTGTGTHGYT
TRBJ1-1,TRBV14,ASSYLQGNTEAF
TRBJ2-1,TRBV6-4,ASSLTSGAINEQF
TRBJ2-1,TRBV28,ASRLDWNEQF
TRBJ2-2,TRBV28,ASNSYRRGRSTGELF
TRBJ2-7,TRBV5-1,ASSLAADRTYEQY
TRBJ2-1,TRBV29-1,SVAPPYNEQF
TRBJ1-1,TRBV7-3,ASSSTGGNTEAF
TRBJ1-2,TRBV14,ASSQRQDPLSGYT
TRBJ1-4,TRBV7-8,ASSYSFDEKLF
TRBJ1-2,TRBV7-9,ASSQRGTGVDGYT
TRBJ1-6,TRBV7-9,ASSVPGTANSPLH
TRBJ1-5,TRBV11-3,ASSLTLNQPQH
TRBJ1-3,TRBV5-1,ASSLEGRGGNTIY
TRBJ1-6,TRBV6-2/TRBV6-3,ASSYTERANSPLH
TRBJ2-7,TRBV11-3,ASSPETGNYEQY
TRBJ2-1,TRBV5-4,ASSSKILAGSYNEQF
TRBJ1-1,TRBV9,ASSLLDRQNTEAF
TRBJ2-7,TRBV7-8,ASSSTRYEQY
TRBJ2-7,TRBV18,ASSPARAVSYEQY
TRBJ1-3,TRBV6-5,ASSQGTVPGNTIY
TRBJ1-6,TRBV7-2,ASSLQKNRSPLH
TRBJ1-4,TRBV5-4,ASSLQGAPNEKLF
TRBJ2-1,TRBV6-2/TRBV6-3,ASSYPTPLNEQF
TRBJ2-7,TRBV6-5,ASSYSRQGMHEQY
TRBJ2-1,TRBV27,ASRKSTGLTYNEQF
TRBJ2-7,TRBV11-3,ASNLGLAGREQY
TRBJ1-6,TRBV28,ASSSSQGARSPLH
TRBJ2-7,TRBV6-5,ASRMGQGFSEQY
TRBJ2-1,TRBV27,ASRREIFYNEQF
TRBJ1-2,TRBV20-1,SARNRGGYT